One and the same sample provided the 29 T cell receptor beta chains below, sequenced in a study of blood T cell repertoires in COVID-19 (TCRdb year 2020). The method behind the library was the immunoSEQ multiplex PCR assay. TCRdb took over this immuneACCESS table, retaining in-frame rearrangements with V and J assigned. Such tables are incomplete; in checked studies, under half of the missing clones stem from an unresolved V gene, and the remainder is unexplained. A total of roughly 81,000 clones appear in this sample, about four fifths of them only once. Of the sample, about 2% falls within the top ten clones. Sequences were obtained from peripheral blood. The receptor source for this set is a woman between 65 and 79 years old with acute or convalescent COVID-19.

V and J are TRBV5-1 and TRBJ2-3, with a possible D match to TRBD2 (5 bases). Germline V lookup: CDR1 SGHRS, CDR2 YFSETQ. This CDR3 contains 13 residues. V lost 0 bases and J lost 3, with 5 bases in between. In DNA form, the CDR3 reads TGCGCCAGCAGCTTGGGGGAGACAGATACGCAGTATTTT. Protein: CASSLGETDTQYF.

This rearrangement joins TRBV5-8 to TRBJ1-1, with D unclear. This CDR3 has 15 amino acids. The germline V gene encodes CDR1 SGHTS and CDR2 YDEGEE. V gave up 1 base and J gave up 0 bases, with 10 bases separating them. CDR3 in amino acids: CASSLTELLNTEAFF. For the CDR3, the DNA is TGTGCCAGCAGCTTGACCGAGCTTTTGAACACTGAAGCTTTCTTT.

CDR3 in amino acids: CASSLDSQLNTEAFF. In DNA form, the CDR3 reads TGCGCCAGCAGCCTAGACAGCCAGTTGAACACTGAAGCTTTCTTT. The rearrangement links TRBV5-1 to TRBJ1-1, with a tentative D call TRBD1 (5 bases). The CDR3 consists of 15 residues. Trimming took 4 bases from V and 0 from J, leaving 13 bases between them. The V gene's germline CDR1 is SGHRS and CDR2 YFSETQ.

This sequence joins TRBV5-1 and TRBJ2-3; the D gene is possibly TRBD2 (7 bases). Germline V gives CDR1 SGHRS, CDR2 YFSETQ. The CDR3 has 15 amino acids. V gave up 4 bases and J gave up 0 bases, with 12 bases separating them. The chain's CDR3 is CASSMGGPSTDTQYF. CDR3 nucleotide sequence: TGCGCCAGCAGCATGGGGGGGCCCAGCACAGATACGCAGTATTTT.

The V gene is TRBV11-2, the J gene TRBJ1-4; the match to TRBD1 covers 8 bases. The CDR3 is 15 residues long. The ends lost 1 base at V and 5 bases at J; junction bases unmatched: 3. Germline lookup yields CDR1 SGHAT and CDR2 FQNNGV. This CDR3 reads CASSLGTGLNEKLFF. In DNA, the CDR3 is TGTGCCAGCAGCTTAGGGACAGGGTTGAATGAAAAACTGTTTTTT.

This clone was observed a single time. The genes are TRBV6-6 and TRBJ1-4; 10 bases line up with TRBD1. CDR3 length: 15 residues. CDR1 and CDR2 (germline): MNHNY, SVGAGI (reference sequence). J lost 7 bases, V lost 6 bases, and 8 bases had no gene match. CDR3 amino acids: CASRLDRGRSEKLFF. In DNA, the CDR3 is TGTGCCAGCAGACTCGACAGGGGGCGGAGTGAAAAACTGTTTTTT.

This clone was found once. The chain carries TRBV28 and TRBJ1-2, with D possibly matching TRBD1 (5 bases). This CDR3 spans 15 amino acids. The germline CDR1 and CDR2 sequences are MDHEN and SYDVKM. The ends were cut back, 11 bases at V and 2 bases at J, with 21 bases in the middle. CDR3 residues: CACRTSTVTNYGYTF. The CDR3 nucleotides are TGTGCCTGCCGGACATCAACCGTAACAAACTATGGCTACACCTTC.

The chain carries TRBV24-1 and TRBJ2-1; 8 positions match TRBD2. This CDR3 has 16 residues. Per germline, CDR1 KGHDR and CDR2 SFDVKD. The junction had 5 bases not matched to a gene; V was cut back by 3 bases and J by 2 bases. The CDR3 DNA follows: TGTGCCACCAGTGATGCGGGGCGGGGGGCCTACAATGAGCAGTTCTTC. Translation gives CATSDAGRGAYNEQFF.

V gene TRBV6-6 combines with J gene TRBJ1-6; tentatively, D is TRBD1 (5 bases). Trimming took off 5 bases at V and 14 bases at J, with 22 bases between the two ends. CDR3 length: 15 residues. Germline CDR1 MNHNY, CDR2 SVGAGI (reference sequence). The CDR3 sequence: CASSDTGLRVGTLHF. The CDR3 DNA is TGTGCCAGCAGTGATACCGGGCTCAGGGTGGGGACCCTCCACTTT.

The chain carries TRBV7-9 and TRBJ1-1; TRBD1 aligns across 7 bases. Germline V CDR1 and CDR2: SEHNR, FQNEAQ (reference sequence). Trimming cost V 6 bases and J 5 bases; bases outside gene matches: 6. The CDR3 totals 13 residues. This CDR3 is CASRTGSLTEAFF. CDR3 DNA sequence: TGTGCCAGCAGGACAGGGTCCCTGACTGAAGCTTTCTTT.

This sequence joins TRBV30 and TRBJ1-4, with D hard to call. Germline V gene sequence: CDR1 GTSNPN, CDR2 SVGIG (reference sequence). V was pared by 0 bases and J by 8 bases, with 10 bases between. This CDR3 comprises 13 residues. The CDR3: CAWSVENYEKLFF. The CDR3 region has the DNA TGTGCCTGGAGTGTAGAGAACTACGAAAAACTGTTTTTT.

The chain joins TRBV27 to TRBJ2-6; D uncertain. V dropped 4 bases and J dropped 4 bases, with 5 bases sitting between them. The CDR3 runs to 13 residues. CDR1 is MNHEY and CDR2 is SMNVEV in the germline V gene (reference sequence). DNA of the CDR3: TGTGCCAGCAGTTCGCTAGGGGCCAACGTCCTGACTTTC. It encodes CASSSLGANVLTF.

This chain links TRBV28 with TRBJ1-4; D not resolved. V was shortened by 7 bases and J by 8 bases, with 14 bases between the two germline ends. CDR1 and CDR2 from the germline V gene are MDHEN and SYDVKM. This CDR3 comprises 13 residues. The CDR3: CASTSRPGEKLFF. The CDR3 region has the DNA TGTGCCAGCACCTCCAGACCCGGGGAAAAACTGTTTTTT.

The chain has TRBV19 and TRBJ1-2; possible D gene TRBD1, 6 bases. The CDR3 length is 14 residues. Trimming shortened V by 7 bases and J by 4 bases, and 16 bases separated the two germline ends. Germline V gene sequence: CDR1 LNHDA, CDR2 SQIVND (reference sequence). The CDR3 protein is CASTGQPAVYGYTF. CDR3 in DNA: TGTGCCAGTACTGGACAGCCCGCGGTCTATGGCTACACCTTC. Combining the CDR3 with reference TRBV19 and TRBJ1-2 gives the whole variable domain DGGITQSPKYLFRKEGQNVTLSCEQNLNHDAMYWYRQDPGQGLRLIYYSQIVNDFQKGDIAEGYSVSREKKESFPLTVTSAQKNPTAFYLCASTGQPAVYGYTFGSGTRLTVV.

The J gene is TRBJ2-7, the V gene TRBV2; 12 positions match TRBD2. The trim removed 6 bases at V and 3 bases at J, leaving 6 bases unmatched. CDR1 is SNHLY, CDR2 FYNNEI, per germline. CDR3 length: 15 residues. The CDR3 region is CASSHTSGGFYEQYF. CDR3 DNA sequence: TGTGCCAGCAGCCACACTAGCGGGGGGTTCTACGAGCAGTACTTC.

The gene calls are TRBV12-3 or TRBV12-4 and TRBJ2-7; 10 nucleotides match TRBD1. Trimming cost V 6 bases and J 4 bases; bases outside gene matches: 3. The CDR3 has 13 residues. This CDR3 is CASRWTGGYEQYF. The CDR3 region has the DNA TGTGCCAGCAGATGGACAGGGGGGTACGAGCAGTACTTC.

The chain uses TRBV20-1 and TRBJ2-5, with a weak D call TRBD1 (6 bases). Germline V gene lookup returns CDR1 DFQATT and CDR2 SNEGSKA (reference sequence). There are 14 residues in the CDR3. Trimming took off 3 bases at V and 5 bases at J, with 16 bases between the two ends. The chain's CDR3 is CSASVHARGETQYF. The CDR3 DNA sequence: TGCAGTGCTAGTGTTCATGCTAGGGGGGAGACCCAGTACTTC.

This chain links TRBV29-1 with TRBJ2-1; TRBD2 aligns across 7 bases. The trim removed 7 bases at V and 10 bases at J, leaving 10 bases unmatched. CDR3 length: 12 residues. Germline V lookup: CDR1 SQVTM, CDR2 ANQGSEA. The CDR3 DNA follows: TGCAGCGCAACTCAGGGAGGGACCGAGCAGTTCTTC. This translates into CSATQGGTEQFF.

This clone was observed a single time. The genes are TRBV5-1 and TRBJ2-7, with TRBD2 matching over 8 bases. This CDR3 comprises 14 residues. The germline V gene encodes CDR1 SGHRS and CDR2 YFSETQ. V was pared by 1 base and J by 2 bases, with 2 bases of the junction left unmatched. Here the CDR3 DNA reads TGCGCCAGCAGCTTGCAGCGGGGGACCTACGAGCAGTACTTC. As protein: CASSLQRGTYEQYF.

The chain recombines TRBV6-5 with TRBJ2-7; 8 bases fit TRBD1. The CDR3 length is 13 residues. Germline V CDR1 and CDR2: MNHEY, SVGAGI. The ends lost 8 bases at V and 4 bases at J; junction bases unmatched: 7. CDR3 DNA sequence: TGTGCCAGCCACCTACAGGGGGGATACGAGCAGTACTTC. Translation gives CASHLQGGYEQYF.

V gene TRBV7-2 combines with J gene TRBJ1-4; D gene unclear. With 2 bases removed from V and 8 bases from J, the gap between germline ends came to 15 bases. The germline CDR1 and CDR2 sequences are SGHTA and FQGNSA. This CDR3 region has 15 residues. This CDR3 reads CASSLMGSPGEKLFF. CDR3 in DNA: TGTGCCAGCAGCTTAATGGGCAGCCCGGGGGAAAAACTGTTTTTT. The whole variable domain, remainder taken from reference TRBV7-2 and TRBJ1-4, is GAGVSQSPSNKVTEKGKDVELRCDPISGHTALYWYRQSLGQGLEFLIYFQGNSAPDKSGLPSDRFSAERTGGSVSTLTIQRTQQEDSAVYLCASSLMGSPGEKLFFGSGTQLSVL.

This chain uses TRBV7-3 with TRBJ2-6, with D unclear. V was pared by 0 bases and J by 1 base, with 13 bases between. The CDR3 is 18 residues long. CDR1 is SGHTA, CDR2 FQGTGA, per germline. The chain's CDR3 is CASSLTRPGLSGANVLTF. The CDR3, as DNA: TGTGCCAGCAGCTTAACCCGCCCAGGCCTGTCTGGGGCCAACGTCCTGACTTTC. The variable domain in full, with the rest retrieved from reference TRBV7-3 and TRBJ2-6, is GAGVSQTPSNKVTEKGKYVELRCDPISGHTALYWYRQSLGQGPEFLIYFQGTGAADDSGLPNDRFFAVRPEGSVSTLKIQRTERGDSAVYLCASSLTRPGLSGANVLTFGAGSRLTVL.

The rearrangement links TRBV3-1 (or the pseudogene TRBV3-2) to TRBJ1-2; TRBD1 aligns across 8 bases. V dropped 1 base and J dropped 4; count of bases not matched to a gene: 5. CDR1 and CDR2 from the germline V gene are LGHDT and YNNKEL (reference sequence). CDR3 size: 15 residues. This CDR3 is CASSQADTGGYGYTF. As DNA, the CDR3 is TGTGCCAGCAGCCAAGCTGATACAGGGGGCTATGGCTACACCTTC.

The genes are TRBV6-5 and TRBJ1-5; the match to TRBD1 covers 10 bases. J was trimmed by 3 bases and V by 6 bases; bases with no gene match: 2. The CDR3 totals 14 residues. Germline assignment: CDR1 MNHEY and CDR2 SVGAGI. The CDR3 sequence: CASRGTGDNQPQHF. In DNA, the CDR3 is TGTGCCAGCAGAGGGACAGGGGACAATCAGCCCCAGCATTTT.

This chain connects TRBV10-1 to TRBJ1-4; 11 bases map to TRBD1. The J segment lost 7 bases and the V segment lost 10 bases, leaving 5 bases of the junction unmatched. Germline V gene sequence: CDR1 WNHNN, CDR2 SYGVQD (reference sequence). The CDR3 runs 13 residues. This CDR3 reads CAKLGTGGEKLFF. The CDR3 DNA sequence: TGCGCCAAGCTCGGGACAGGGGGTGAAAAACTGTTTTTT.

This chain uses TRBV11-2 with TRBJ1-5, with unresolved D. This CDR3 has 16 residues. V shed 1 base and J shed 0 bases, with 10 bases lying between them. Germline V lookup: CDR1 SGHAT, CDR2 FQNNGV. CDR3 sequence reads: CASSLVCQNSNQPQHF. The CDR3 nucleotides read TGTGCCAGCAGCTTAGTATGTCAGAATAGCAATCAGCCCCAGCATTTT.

The chain employs TRBV18 and TRBJ2-1, with 9 bases identical to TRBD1. The germline V gene has CDR1 KGHSH and CDR2 LQKENI. V shed 4 bases, J shed 8 bases, and the junction held 9 bases outside the gene matches. This CDR3 contains 15 residues. CDR3 in DNA: TGTGCCAGCTCACTGCGGGGACAGGGTTACGATGAGCAGTTCTTC. It yields the protein CASSLRGQGYDEQFF.

The chain carries TRBV9 and TRBJ2-3, with 7 bases identical to TRBD1. V gave up 4 bases and J gave up 5 bases; unmatched junction bases: 10. CDR1 is SGDLS and CDR2 is YYNGEE in the germline V gene. The CDR3 runs 15 residues. CDR3 nucleotides: TGTGCCAGCAGCTCAACGACAGGGCCCCAAGATACGCAGTATTTT. Its protein is CASSSTTGPQDTQYF.

The chain couples TRBV2 to TRBJ1-5, with 8 bases identical to TRBD1. The ends lost 4 bases at V and 5 bases at J; junction bases unmatched: 4. Germline V gene sequence: CDR1 SNHLY, CDR2 FYNNEI. The CDR3 consists of 14 residues. The CDR3 protein is CASSGTGRDQPQHF. The CDR3 DNA is TGTGCCAGCAGTGGGACAGGGAGAGATCAGCCCCAGCATTTT.